In its sample, the clone carrying this TCR beta chain was seen a few times. Antigen unknown. The sample belongs to a study of blood T cells in healthy people across ages. Study-wide results and limits: Roughly linear age-related decline in beta diversity appeared, significant by age roughly 40.

PCR was performed a second time for roughly 7 to 12 cycles using a sample-barcoded 5' primer and a J-beta primer mix. From the 5' RACE reads, TCRdb called clonotypes with MiXCR, one entry per CDR3 protein. Of 850,000 to 1,100,000 distinct CDR3 sequences listed, about two fifths were seen once; the top ten hold about an eighth. Drawn from each donor were roughly 9.4 milliliters of peripheral blood. This TCR came from a man between 18 and 29 years old in good health. The sequencing input was blood.

The CDR3 region has the DNA TGTGCCAGCAGCGGAGAGGACGGGAACTATGGCTACACCTTC. It encodes CASSGEDGNYGYTF. The rearrangement joins TRBV9 to TRBJ1-2, with D unresolved. Germline values: CDR1 SGDLS, CDR2 YYNGEE. V was shortened by 3 bases and J by 2 bases, with 11 bases between the two germline ends. The CDR3 has 14 residues.